The present T cell receptor (beta chain) was sequenced within a study of T-cell memory formation after mild COVID-19. CDR1 and CDR2 from the germline V gene are SGHAT and FQNNGV. The CDR3 is 13 amino acids. This clonotype appeared many times. Its antigen is unidentified. Its ends do not fully match the called genes, so a read error is possible. 5'RACE with constant-segment primers yielded barcoded, UMI-tagged TCR alpha and TCR beta cDNA libraries. TCRdb redid the calling of the 5' RACE reads with MiXCR, one entry per CDR3 protein. The data show about 290,000 distinct CDR3 sequences, approximately 19% seen once. Study results and limitations: Clones shrinking from day 15 to 85 showed even CD4/CD8 mixes; later expanders tilted CD4+. CD4+ contracting clones were mainly CM and EM; CD8+ ones, EMRA.

This receptor was obtained from a man aged 18 to 35 who had mild COVID-19 (a few samples of this study predate the infection). Cell type and time point are not known. The V and J genes are TRBV11-2 and TRBJ2-1, with D unresolved. Sequenced input: PBMCs or a T cell subset sorted from them (not recorded which). The CDR3 sequence: CASTLGSTNEQFF. CDR3 coding DNA: TGTGCCAGCACCTTAGGTAGCACGAATGAGCAGTTCTTC. The full variable domain, completed using reference TRBV11-2 and TRBJ2-1, is EAGVAQSPRYKIIEKRQSVAFWCNPISGHATLYWYQQILGQGPKLLIQFQNNGVVDDSQLPKDRFSAERLKGVDSTLKIQPAKLEDSAVYLCASTLGSTNEQFFGPGTRLTVL.